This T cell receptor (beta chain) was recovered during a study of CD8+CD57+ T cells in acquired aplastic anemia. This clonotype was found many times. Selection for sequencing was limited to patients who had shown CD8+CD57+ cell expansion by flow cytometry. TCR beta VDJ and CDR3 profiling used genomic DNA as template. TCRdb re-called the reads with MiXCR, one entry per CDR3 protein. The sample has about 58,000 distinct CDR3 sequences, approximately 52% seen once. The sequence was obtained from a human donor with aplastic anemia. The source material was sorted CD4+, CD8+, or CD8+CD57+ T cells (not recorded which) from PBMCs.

The DNA for the CDR3 is TGTGCCAGTACCCCCCCAGGGTTGGACACCGGGGAGCTGTTTTTT. Amino acid sequence: CASTPPGLDTGELFF. The chain employs TRBV19 and TRBJ2-2; possible D gene TRBD1, 5 bases. The CDR3 contains 15 residues. V shed 7 bases and J shed 3 bases, with 15 bases lying between them. Germline V CDR1 and CDR2: LNHDA, SQIVND (reference sequence).